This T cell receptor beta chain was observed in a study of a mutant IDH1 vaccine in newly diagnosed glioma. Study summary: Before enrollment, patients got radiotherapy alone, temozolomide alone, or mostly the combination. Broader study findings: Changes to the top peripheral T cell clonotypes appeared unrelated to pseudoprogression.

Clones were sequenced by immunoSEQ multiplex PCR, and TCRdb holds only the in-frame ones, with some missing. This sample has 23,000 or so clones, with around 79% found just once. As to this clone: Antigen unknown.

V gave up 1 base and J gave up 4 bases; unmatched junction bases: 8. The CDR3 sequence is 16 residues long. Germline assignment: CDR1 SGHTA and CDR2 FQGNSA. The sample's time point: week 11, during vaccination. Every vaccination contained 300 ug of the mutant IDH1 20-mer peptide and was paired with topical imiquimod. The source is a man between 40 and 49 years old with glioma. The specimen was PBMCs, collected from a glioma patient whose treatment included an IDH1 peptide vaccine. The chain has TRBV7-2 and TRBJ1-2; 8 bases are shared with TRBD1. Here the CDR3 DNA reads TGTGCCAGCAGCTTAGATAGGGCAGGGGGCATCTATGGCTACACCTTC. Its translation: CASSLDRAGGIYGYTF.